The clone carrying this T cell receptor (beta chain) has a count of ten or more. Its target is unknown. The entry originates in a study of T cells in Graves' hyperthyroidism and ophthalmopathy. For the study at large: Peripheral blood samples were taken at initial diagnosis, prior to any treatment.

Study-wide findings and caveats: Ophthalmopathy and stable hyperthyroidism were separated by a 13 V-J model.

TCR beta CDR3 sequences were amplified from RNA transcripts. The HTBI primer set served for first-round RT-PCR of the TCR CDR3. TCRdb processed the multiplex PCR reads anew with MiXCR; each CDR3 protein has one entry. Of 93,000 or so distinct CDR3 sequences listed, over 45% are singletons. Thyroid ultrasound, orbital computed tomography, clinical symptoms, and serum thyroxine and TRAb underpinned diagnoses. The V end was cut by 0 bases, the J end by 0 bases, with 13 bases between. Germline CDR1 is DFQATT and CDR2 is SNEGSKA (reference sequence). CDR3 length: 16 amino acids. V usage is TRBV20-1 and J usage is TRBJ2-3; tentatively, D is TRBD2 (5 bases). This clonotype originated in a man aged 40-55 years with Graves' hyperthyroidism. The sample was blood. The CDR3 protein is CSARDGEADSTDTQYF. The DNA of the CDR3 is TGCAGTGCTAGAGATGGTGAAGCGGATAGCACAGATACGCAGTATTTT.